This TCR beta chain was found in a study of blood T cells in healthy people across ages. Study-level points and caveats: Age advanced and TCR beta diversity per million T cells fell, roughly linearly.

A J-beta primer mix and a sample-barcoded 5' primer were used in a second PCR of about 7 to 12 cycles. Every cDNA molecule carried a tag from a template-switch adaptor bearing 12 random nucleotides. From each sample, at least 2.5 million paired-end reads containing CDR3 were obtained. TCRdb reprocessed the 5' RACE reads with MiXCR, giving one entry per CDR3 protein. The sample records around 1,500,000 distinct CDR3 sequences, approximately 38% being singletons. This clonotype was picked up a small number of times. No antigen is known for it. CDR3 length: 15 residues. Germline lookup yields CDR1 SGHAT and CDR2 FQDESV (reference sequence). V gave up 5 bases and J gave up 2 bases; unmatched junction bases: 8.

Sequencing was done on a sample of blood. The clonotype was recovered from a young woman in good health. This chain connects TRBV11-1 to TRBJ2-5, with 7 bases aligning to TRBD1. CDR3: CASSVGGQQQETQYF. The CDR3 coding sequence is TGTGCCAGCAGCGTAGGGGGACAGCAACAAGAGACCCAGTACTTC.